The entry below gives a single T cell receptor beta chain sequence along with its context. This specimen comes from a study of T cell changes during pregnancy in multiple sclerosis. Germline values: CDR1 SSHAT, CDR2 FNYEAQ (reference sequence). This CDR3 comprises 14 residues. V was clipped by 3 bases and J by 4 bases, with 13 bases between them. Here immunoSEQ multiplex PCR was the method, and the copy in TCRdb shows in-frame clones only, minus some. The sample has approximately 92,000 clones; about 94% are singletons. The chain carries TRBV7-7 and TRBJ2-7, with D possibly matching TRBD2 (6 bases). The source is a female donor with multiple sclerosis, enrolled in a pregnancy study. Sequences were derived from peripheral blood, sampled after pregnancy. The CDR3 sequence is CASSFGLSGYEQYF. The CDR3 region has the DNA TGTGCCAGCAGCTTCGGACTAAGCGGGTACGAGCAGTACTTC. Together with reference TRBV7-7 and TRBJ2-7, the CDR3 gives the full variable domain: GAGVSQSPRYKVTKRGQDVTLRCDPISSHATLYWYQQALGQGPEFLTYFNYEAQPDKSGLPSDRFSAERPEGSISTLTIQRTEQRDSAMYRCASSFGLSGYEQYFGPGTRLTVT.